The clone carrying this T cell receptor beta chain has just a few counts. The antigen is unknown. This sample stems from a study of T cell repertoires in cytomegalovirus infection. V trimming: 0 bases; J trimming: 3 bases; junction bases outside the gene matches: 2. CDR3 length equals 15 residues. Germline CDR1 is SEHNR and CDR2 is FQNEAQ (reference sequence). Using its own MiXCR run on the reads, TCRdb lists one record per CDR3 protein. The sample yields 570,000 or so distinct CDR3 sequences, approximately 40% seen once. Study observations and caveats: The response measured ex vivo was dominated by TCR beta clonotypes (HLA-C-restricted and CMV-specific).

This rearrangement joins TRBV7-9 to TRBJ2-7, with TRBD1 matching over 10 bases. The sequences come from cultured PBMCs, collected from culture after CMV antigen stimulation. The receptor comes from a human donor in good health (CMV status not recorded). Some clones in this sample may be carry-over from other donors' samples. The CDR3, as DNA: TGTGCCAGCAGCTTAGCGGGACAGGGGATCTACGAGCAGTACTTC. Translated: CASSLAGQGIYEQYF.